The 27 T cell receptor beta chains in this list originate from one sample, sequenced in a study of T cell responses to AZD1222 COVID-19 vaccine. The repertoire was sequenced with immunoSEQ multiplex PCR; TCRdb's copy has only in-frame clones and lacks some. The sample holds tens of thousands of clones, 90% seen once. This material consisted of peripheral blood, taken on day 0 of AZD1222 vaccination. The receptors originated from an adult in good health.

This clone has just one count. The rearrangement joins TRBV27 to TRBJ2-1; 12 nucleotides line up with TRBD2. V lost 7 bases to trimming and J lost 7 bases; unmatched junction nucleotides: 5. The germline CDR1 and CDR2 sequences are MNHEY and SMNVEV (reference sequence). The CDR3 is 14 amino acids. CDR3 sequence reads: CASKLAGGRNEQFF. The DNA for the CDR3 is TGTGCCAGCAAACTAGCGGGGGGCAGGAATGAGCAGTTCTTC.

This sequence joins TRBV5-1 and TRBJ2-1; D is unresolved. Germline assignment: CDR1 SGHRS and CDR2 YFSETQ. V lost 0 bases to trimming and J lost 9 bases, with 1 base between them. The length of the CDR3 is 10 residues. Written as DNA, the CDR3 is TGCGCCAGCAGCTTGGCTGAGCAGTTCTTC. This gives the protein CASSLAEQFF. The full variable domain, with the rest looked up from reference TRBV5-1 and TRBJ2-1, is KAGVTQTPRYLIKTRGQQVTLSCSPISGHRSVSWYQQTPGQGLQFLFEYFSETQRNKGNFPGRFSGRQFSNSRSEMNVSTLELGDSALYLCASSLAEQFFGPGTRLTVL.

The V and J genes are TRBV2 and TRBJ2-7; D is perhaps TRBD1 (8 bases). The CDR3 is made up of 14 amino acids. Germline CDR1 is SNHLY and CDR2 is FYNNEI. V shed 7 bases and J shed 1 base, with 14 bases lying between them. CDR3 sequence reads: CASILQGGSYEQYF. The CDR3 DNA follows: TGTGCCAGCATCCTACAGGGGGGGTCCTACGAGCAGTACTTC. The full variable domain, completed using reference TRBV2 and TRBJ2-7, is EPEVTQTPSHQVTQMGQEVILRCVPISNHLYFYWYRQILGQKVEFLVSFYNNEISEKSEIFDDQFSVERPDGSNFTLKIRSTKLEDSAMYFCASILQGGSYEQYFGPGTRLTVT.

The gene calls are TRBV11-2 and TRBJ2-5; 10 bases are shared with TRBD1. V was pared by 6 bases and J by 1 base, with 2 bases of the junction left unmatched. The CDR3 has 14 amino acids. Germline V gene lookup returns CDR1 SGHAT and CDR2 FQNNGV. The CDR3 loop reads CASSRDRGQETQYF. CDR3 nucleotides: TGTGCCAGCAGTCGGGACAGGGGCCAAGAGACCCAGTACTTC.

This clone showed up just once. The V and J genes are TRBV4-2 and TRBJ1-4, with 8 nucleotides matching TRBD1. V lost 3 bases, J lost 4 bases, and 4 bases stayed unmatched. Per the germline V gene, CDR1 is LGHNA and CDR2 is YNFKEQ. The CDR3 consists of 15 residues. The chain's CDR3 is CASSQDRASNEKLFF. CDR3 nucleotides: TGTGCCAGCAGCCAGGACAGGGCTAGTAATGAAAAACTGTTTTTT.

V gene TRBV6-2 or TRBV6-3 combines with J gene TRBJ2-3; D call uncertain. The CDR3 consists of 14 residues. Trimming took off 4 bases at V and 4 bases at J, with 12 bases between the two ends. In germline, CDR1 is MNHEY, CDR2 SVGEGT. The CDR3 reads CASSLIQVSDTQYF. In DNA form, the CDR3 reads TGTGCCAGCAGTTTAATTCAGGTGTCAGATACGCAGTATTTT.

This chain links TRBV6-2 or TRBV6-3 with TRBJ1-5, with 7 positions matching TRBD1. This CDR3 is built from 17 residues. V shed 4 bases and J 4 bases; nucleotides not matched to a gene: 13. CDR1 is MNHEY, CDR2 SVGEGT, per germline. DNA for the CDR3: TGTGCCAGCAGTTCTGCCGGGACAGCGGGGCAAAATCAGCCCCAGCATTTT. It specifies CASSSAGTAGQNQPQHF.

The V gene is TRBV5-4, the J gene TRBJ1-5, with D maybe TRBD1 (5 bases). This CDR3 comprises 15 residues. CDR1 SGHNT and CDR2 YYREEE come from the germline V gene (reference sequence). V lost 4 bases to trimming and J lost 3 bases, with 14 bases between them. The DNA for the CDR3 is TGTGCCAGCAGCATCGGTGGGGGGTTCAATCAGCCCCAGCATTTT. This gives the protein CASSIGGGFNQPQHF.

The chain links TRBV12-5 to TRBJ1-2; no firm D call. Trimming left V 0 bases short and J 4 bases short, with 9 bases between. Germline V lookup: CDR1 LGHNT, CDR2 FRNRAP. The CDR3 sequence is 14 residues long. The CDR3 nucleotides are TGTGCTAGTGGTTTGGTCGGACTCACCTATGGCTACACCTTC. As protein: CASGLVGLTYGYTF.

This sequence joins TRBV14 and TRBJ1-6, with D tentatively TRBD1 (5 bases). Germline V CDR1 and CDR2: SGHDN, FVKESK. There are 16 residues in the CDR3. Trimming stripped 2 bases from V and 6 bases from J, with 14 bases between. The CDR3 region has the DNA TGTGCCAGCAGCCAAAGGGCGACAGTGACTAATTCACCCCTCCACTTT. Amino acids: CASSQRATVTNSPLHF.

This clone was detected only once. The chain carries TRBV9 and TRBJ2-3, with 12 positions matching TRBD2. Losses at the gene ends were 4 bases for V and 4 bases for J; bases not matched to a gene: 4. The germline V gene encodes CDR1 SGDLS and CDR2 YYNGEE. The CDR3 runs to 15 residues. CDR3 DNA sequence: TGTGCCAGCAGCACGGGACTAGCGGGCCCAGATACGCAGTATTTT. Its translation: CASSTGLAGPDTQYF.

J is TRBJ2-3 and V is TRBV7-2, with D unclear. V lost 0 bases and J lost 5, with 9 bases in between. The CDR3 runs to 14 residues. The germline V gene encodes CDR1 SGHTA and CDR2 FQGNSA. Here the CDR3 reads CASSLASAGDTQYF. The CDR3 region has the DNA TGTGCCAGCAGCTTAGCGTCGGCTGGAGATACGCAGTATTTT.

The chain carries TRBV19 and TRBJ1-6; D is perhaps TRBD1 (6 bases). Germline V gene lookup returns CDR1 LNHDA and CDR2 SQIVND (reference sequence). Trimming stripped 10 bases from V and 7 bases from J, with 17 bases between. The CDR3 is 14 residues long. CDR3 coding DNA: TGTGCCACCTCCTCGGGGCAGGGGAATTCACCCCTCCACTTT. Translation: CATSSGQGNSPLHF.

The rearrangement joins TRBV5-1 to TRBJ1-4; possible D gene TRBD1, 6 bases. V lost 2 bases, J lost 7 bases, and 9 bases lay in between. The CDR3 has 13 residues. The germline gives CDR1 SGHRS, CDR2 YFSETQ. The CDR3, as DNA: TGCGCCAGCAGCTTTGGGACAAGTGAAAAACTGTTTTTT. It specifies CASSFGTSEKLFF.

The chain couples TRBV18 to TRBJ2-5; 9 bases match TRBD1. Losses at the gene ends were 3 bases for V and 2 bases for J; bases not matched to a gene: 4. CDR1 is KGHSH, CDR2 LQKENI, per germline. The CDR3 totals 15 residues. CDR3 nucleotide sequence: TGTGCCAGCTCACCGGGACAGGGTACGCAAGAGACCCAGTACTTC. It yields the protein CASSPGQGTQETQYF.

This clone has just one count. The chain employs TRBV5-1 and TRBJ2-7; a possible D gene is TRBD2 (8 bases). The CDR3 runs to 14 residues. Germline V gene sequence: CDR1 SGHRS, CDR2 YFSETQ. The V gene lost 4 bases and the J gene lost 3 bases, with 14 bases spanning the gap. CDR3 residues: CASSPGGTVYEQYF. CDR3 sequence (DNA): TGCGCCAGCAGCCCGGGGGGGACAGTCTACGAGCAGTACTTC.

Only one count was recorded for this clone. The chain links TRBV24-1 to TRBJ2-2; D is unclear. CDR1 and CDR2 from the germline V gene are KGHDR and SFDVKD. The CDR3 contains 15 residues. V was trimmed by 1 base and J by 3 bases, leaving 8 bases between them. CDR3 DNA sequence: TGTGCCACCAGTGATTTAGAATTCGACACCGGGGAGCTGTTTTTT. This sequence encodes CATSDLEFDTGELFF.

This clone was seen once. This chain uses TRBV6-2 or TRBV6-3 with TRBJ2-1, with D unclear. The ends were cut back, 3 bases at V and 10 bases at J, with 13 bases in the middle. The CDR3 is 13 amino acids. Looked up from germline, CDR1 is MNHEY and CDR2 is SVGEGT. The CDR3 DNA is TGTGCCAGCAGTTATTTGAATCTGGGGGAGCAGTTCTTC. As protein: CASSYLNLGEQFF.

The chain combines TRBV30 with TRBJ2-1, with 8 bases fitting TRBD2. The germline V gene has CDR1 GTSNPN and CDR2 SVGIG (reference sequence). With 2 bases clipped from V and 6 bases from J, the junction kept 6 bases outside the gene matches. This CDR3 comprises 14 residues. DNA for the CDR3: TGTGCCTGGAGTCGGGGGGGGTCGGTCAATGAGCAGTTCTTC. It is translated as CAWSRGGSVNEQFF.

This rearrangement joins TRBV5-1 to TRBJ1-3; TRBD1 matches at 8 bases. The V segment lost 3 bases and the J segment 0 bases; nucleotides outside the gene matches: 2. The length of the CDR3 is 15 residues. Germline CDR1 SGHRS, CDR2 YFSETQ. CDR3 coding DNA: TGCGCCAGCAGCTCGGACAGGGCCTCTGGAAACACCATATATTTT. It codes for CASSSDRASGNTIYF. Full variable domain (outside the CDR3, taken from reference TRBV5-1 and TRBJ1-3): KAGVTQTPRYLIKTRGQQVTLSCSPISGHRSVSWYQQTPGQGLQFLFEYFSETQRNKGNFPGRFSGRQFSNSRSEMNVSTLELGDSALYLCASSSDRASGNTIYFGEGSWLTVV.

V and J are TRBV6-5 and TRBJ1-6; no clear D gene. CDR1 MNHEY and CDR2 SVGAGI come from the germline V gene. V gave up 4 bases and J gave up 6 bases, with 10 bases separating them. The CDR3 length is 14 residues. This CDR3 is CASSSGRPNSPLHF. DNA for the CDR3: TGTGCCAGCAGTTCGGGCAGACCTAATTCACCCCTCCACTTT.

V and J are TRBV24-1 and TRBJ1-5; 8 bases match TRBD1. From germline, CDR1 is KGHDR and CDR2 SFDVKD. The CDR3 is 16 residues long. The ends lost 5 bases at V and 9 bases at J; junction bases unmatched: 14. This CDR3 is CATSAGQGPGGGPQHF. In DNA, the CDR3 is TGTGCCACCAGTGCCGGACAGGGCCCGGGGGGAGGGCCCCAGCATTTT.

The V and J genes are TRBV7-6 and TRBJ2-3; D is ambiguous. The CDR3 runs 12 residues. Germline V gene lookup returns CDR1 SGHVS and CDR2 FNYEAQ. V lost 1 base to trimming and J lost 6 bases, with 5 bases between them. The CDR3 loop is CASSLEADTQYF. As DNA, the CDR3 is TGTGCCAGCAGCTTAGAGGCGGATACGCAGTATTTT.

The chain employs TRBV19 and TRBJ2-7; no clear D. Trimming removed 5 bases from V and 2 bases from J, with 10 bases in between. CDR1 and CDR2 from the germline V gene are LNHDA and SQIVND (reference sequence). This CDR3 is built from 13 residues. CDR3 nucleotide sequence: TGTGCCAGTAGTTCACGGCCAGCCTACGAGCAGTACTTC. Amino acid sequence: CASSSRPAYEQYF. The full variable domain, completed using reference TRBV19 and TRBJ2-7, is DGGITQSPKYLFRKEGQNVTLSCEQNLNHDAMYWYRQDPGQGLRLIYYSQIVNDFQKGDIAEGYSVSREKKESFPLTVTSAQKNPTAFYLCASSSRPAYEQYFGPGTRLTVT.

This chain joins TRBV28 and TRBJ2-7, with D perhaps matching TRBD2 (6 bases). CDR3 size: 14 residues. From germline, CDR1 is MDHEN and CDR2 SYDVKM. Trimming left V 10 bases short and J 0 bases short, with 16 bases between. The CDR3, as DNA: TGTGCCACTACCATTCCGGGGGACTCCTACGAGCAGTACTTC. Encoded protein: CATTIPGDSYEQYF.

V gene TRBV3-1 (or the pseudogene TRBV3-2) combines with J gene TRBJ2-7; TRBD1 agrees at 8 bases. This CDR3 comprises 16 residues. J gave up 4 bases and V 1 base, and 9 bases lay outside the gene matches. The V gene's germline CDR1 is LGHDT and CDR2 YNNKEL (reference sequence). CDR3 DNA sequence: TGTGCCAGCAGCCAAGTCCCGGACAGGGTCGGGTACGAGCAGTACTTC. Translating gives CASSQVPDRVGYEQYF.

The rearrangement joins TRBV6-2 or TRBV6-3 to TRBJ1-6; TRBD1 matches 9 bases. The germline gives CDR1 MNHEY, CDR2 SVGEGT. The V gene end was trimmed by 0 bases and the J gene end by 4 bases; junction bases not matched to a gene: 4. This CDR3 has 17 residues. The CDR3 DNA is TGTGCCAGCAGTTACTCCCGGGACAGGGCGTATAATTCACCCCTCCACTTT. This sequence encodes CASSYSRDRAYNSPLHF.